The clone carrying this T cell receptor beta chain was detected once. With 60 Vbeta and 13 Jbeta primers, the PCR was carried out. Clones were read by immunoSEQ multiplex PCR, and TCRdb kept only the in-frame ones, dropping some. The data show some 110,000 clones, around 80% seen once. This specimen comes from a study of cytomegalovirus exposure and HLA in healthy donors. Donors sampled were nominally healthy, though unrecorded immune exposures were likely. Material: PBMCs. The sequence derives from a man in his forties in good health and CMV-seronegative.

CDR3 bases: TGTGCCAGCAGCTTGGCTTTTATCGAGAATCAGCCCCAGCATTTT. This encodes CASSLAFIENQPQHF. This chain connects TRBV5-5 to TRBJ1-5; the D is unclear. Germline assignment: CDR1 SGHKS and CDR2 YYEKEE (reference sequence). CDR3 length: 15 amino acids. V was clipped by 0 bases and J by 4 bases, with 11 bases between them.